The table lists the clone carrying this T cell receptor beta chain with a few counts. Its antigen is currently unknown. V gave up 8 bases and J gave up 1 base, with 18 bases separating them. The CDR3 extends over 16 amino acids. Germline values: CDR1 LNHNV, CDR2 YYDKDF (reference sequence). The data originate from a study of beta chain features in type 1 diabetes. General study points: The study found moderately but significantly shorter TCRB CDR3s in all four CD4+ subsets of Type 1 diabetes patients.

Investigators reverse transcribed all isolated RNA, so they sequenced expressed TCRB transcripts. Some clones are missing from TCRdb's copy, which holds only in-frame ones; the method was immunoSEQ multiplex PCR. The sample holds about 700,000 clones, 10% to 15% seen once. The sequenced material came from naive CD4+ T cells from blood. The chain joins TRBV15 to TRBJ1-5; D gene uncertain. The source is a man aged 18-30 years with type 1 diabetes. The CDR3: CATGPSTRLSNQPQHF. In DNA form, the CDR3 reads TGTGCCACCGGGCCTTCTACAAGGCTCAGCAATCAGCCCCAGCATTTT.